This TCR beta chain emerged from a study of blood T cell repertoires in COVID-19. In the original analysis: The assay estimated nucleated cells by amplifying reference gene primers. Profiling relied on immunoSEQ multiplex PCR, and the TCRdb table lists in-frame clones only, not all of them. The V and J calls and clone size are taken from that table; D and trimming were inferred from the DNA. The profile shows approximately 500,000 clones, less than 90% of them singletons. With 10 bases clipped from V and 4 bases from J, the junction kept 3 bases outside the gene matches. CDR1 KGHDR and CDR2 SFDVKD come from the germline V gene. This CDR3 comprises 12 residues.

Material for sequencing was peripheral blood. The V and J genes are TRBV24-1 and TRBJ1-5; TRBD1 agrees at 7 bases. This clonotype was sampled from a woman aged 50 to 60 with COVID-19, enrolled during active disease. The DNA for the CDR3 is TGTGCCACGGGACAGAAGAATCAGCCCCAGCATTTT. This encodes CATGQKNQPQHF.